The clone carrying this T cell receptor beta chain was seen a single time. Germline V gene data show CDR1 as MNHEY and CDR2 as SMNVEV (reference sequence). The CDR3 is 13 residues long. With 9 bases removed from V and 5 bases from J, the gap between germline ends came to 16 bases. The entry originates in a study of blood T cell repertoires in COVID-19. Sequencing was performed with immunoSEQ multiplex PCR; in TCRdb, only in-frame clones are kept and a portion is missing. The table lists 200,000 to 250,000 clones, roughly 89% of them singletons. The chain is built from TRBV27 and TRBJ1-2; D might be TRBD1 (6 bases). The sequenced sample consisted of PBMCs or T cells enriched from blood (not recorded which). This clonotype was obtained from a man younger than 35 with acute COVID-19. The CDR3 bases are TGTGCCAGGGCTGGGGGGGGCCTTTATGGCTACACCTTC. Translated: CARAGGGLYGYTF.